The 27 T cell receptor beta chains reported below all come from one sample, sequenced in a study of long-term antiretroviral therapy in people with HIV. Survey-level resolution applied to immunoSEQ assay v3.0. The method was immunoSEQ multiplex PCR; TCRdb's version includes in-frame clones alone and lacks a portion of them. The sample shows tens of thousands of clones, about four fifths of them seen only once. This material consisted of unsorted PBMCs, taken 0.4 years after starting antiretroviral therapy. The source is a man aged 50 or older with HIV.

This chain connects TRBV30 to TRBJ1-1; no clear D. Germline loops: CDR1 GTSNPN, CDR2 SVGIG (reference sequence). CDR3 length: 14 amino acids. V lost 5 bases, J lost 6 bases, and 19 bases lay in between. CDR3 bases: TGTGCCTGGGACTCAGGTGGAGGAGGACCTGAAGCTTTCTTT. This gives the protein CAWDSGGGGPEAFF. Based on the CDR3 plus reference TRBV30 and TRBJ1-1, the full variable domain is SQTIHQWPATLVQPVGSPLSLECTVEGTSNPNLYWYRQAAGRGLQLLFYSVGIGQISSEVPQNLSASRPQDRQFILSSKKLLLSDSGFYLCAWDSGGGGPEAFFGQGTRLTVV.

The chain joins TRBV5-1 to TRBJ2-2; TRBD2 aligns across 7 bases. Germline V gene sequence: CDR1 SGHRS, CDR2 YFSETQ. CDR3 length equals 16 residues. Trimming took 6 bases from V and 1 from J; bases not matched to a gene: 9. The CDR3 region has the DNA TGCGCCAGCACCAGGGAGGGAGGGATGAACACCGGGGAGCTGTTTTTT. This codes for CASTREGGMNTGELFF.

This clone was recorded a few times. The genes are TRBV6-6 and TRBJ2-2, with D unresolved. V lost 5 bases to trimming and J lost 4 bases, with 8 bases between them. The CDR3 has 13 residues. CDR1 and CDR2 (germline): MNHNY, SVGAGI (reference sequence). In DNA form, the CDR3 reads TGTGCCAGCAGTCCTGCCCGCACCGGGGAGCTGTTTTTT. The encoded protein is CASSPARTGELFF.

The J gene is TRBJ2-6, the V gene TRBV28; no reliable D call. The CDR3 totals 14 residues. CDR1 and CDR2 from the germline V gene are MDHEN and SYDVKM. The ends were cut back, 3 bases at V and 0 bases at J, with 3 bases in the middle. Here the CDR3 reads CASSLFSGANVLTF. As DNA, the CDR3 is TGTGCCAGCAGTTTGTTCTCTGGGGCCAACGTCCTGACTTTC.

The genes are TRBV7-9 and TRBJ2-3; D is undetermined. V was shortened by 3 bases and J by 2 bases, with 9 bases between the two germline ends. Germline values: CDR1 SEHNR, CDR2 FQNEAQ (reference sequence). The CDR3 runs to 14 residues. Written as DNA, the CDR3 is TGTGCCAGCAGCTTTGGACCCGCCACAGATACGCAGTATTTT. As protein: CASSFGPATDTQYF.

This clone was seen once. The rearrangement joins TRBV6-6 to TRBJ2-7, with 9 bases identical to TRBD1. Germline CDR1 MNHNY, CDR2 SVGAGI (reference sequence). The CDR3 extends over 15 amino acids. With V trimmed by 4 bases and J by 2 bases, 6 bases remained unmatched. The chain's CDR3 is CASSSGTGTTYEQYF. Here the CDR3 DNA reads TGTGCCAGCAGTTCCGGGACAGGGACTACCTACGAGCAGTACTTC.

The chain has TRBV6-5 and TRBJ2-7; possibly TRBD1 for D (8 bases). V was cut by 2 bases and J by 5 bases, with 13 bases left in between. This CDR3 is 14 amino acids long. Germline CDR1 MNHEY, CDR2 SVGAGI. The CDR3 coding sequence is TGTGCCAGCAGTTACCGGACAGGGAGGGACGAGCAGTACTTC. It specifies CASSYRTGRDEQYF.

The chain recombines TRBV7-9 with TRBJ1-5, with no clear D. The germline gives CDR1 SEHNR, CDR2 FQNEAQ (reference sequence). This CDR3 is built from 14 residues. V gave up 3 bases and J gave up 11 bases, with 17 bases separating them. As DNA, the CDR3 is TGTGCCAGCAGCTTGGCGGGCAGCTCGCCAGCCCAGCATTTT. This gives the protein CASSLAGSSPAQHF.

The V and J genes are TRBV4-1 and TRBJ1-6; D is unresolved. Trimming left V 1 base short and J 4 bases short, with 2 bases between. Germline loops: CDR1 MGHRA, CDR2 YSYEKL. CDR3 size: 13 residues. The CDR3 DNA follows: TGCGCCAGCAGCCAAGGATATAATTCACCCCTCCACTTT. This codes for CASSQGYNSPLHF.

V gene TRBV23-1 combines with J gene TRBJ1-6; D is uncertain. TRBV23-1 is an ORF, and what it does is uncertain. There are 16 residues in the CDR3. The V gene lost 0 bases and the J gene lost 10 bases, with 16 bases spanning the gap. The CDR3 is CASSQSPTCRESPLHF. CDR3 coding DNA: TGCGCCAGCAGTCAATCGCCGACTTGCCGGGAATCACCCCTCCACTTT.

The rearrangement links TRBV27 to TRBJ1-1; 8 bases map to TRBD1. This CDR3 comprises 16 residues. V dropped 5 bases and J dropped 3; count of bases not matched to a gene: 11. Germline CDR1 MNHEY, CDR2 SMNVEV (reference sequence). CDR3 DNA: TGTGCCAGCAGTCTCGCCCGGACAGGGATTGACACTGAAGCTTTCTTT. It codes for CASSLARTGIDTEAFF.

The CDR3, as DNA: TGTGCCATCAGTGATCTAGCAGGGTCTAACTATGGCTACACCTTC. Amino acids: CAISDLAGSNYGYTF. The chain employs TRBV10-3 and TRBJ1-2; D is perhaps TRBD1 (5 bases). CDR3 length: 15 amino acids. The V gene's germline CDR1 is ENHRY and CDR2 SYGVKD. The germline V and J ends were trimmed by 3 bases and 0 bases, with 11 bases remaining between them.

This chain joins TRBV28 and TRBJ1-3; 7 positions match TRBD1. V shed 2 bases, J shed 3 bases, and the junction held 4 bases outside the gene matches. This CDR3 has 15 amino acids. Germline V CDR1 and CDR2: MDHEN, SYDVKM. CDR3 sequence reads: CASSLRGLVGNTIYF. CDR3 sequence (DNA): TGTGCCAGCAGTTTAAGGGGGCTGGTTGGAAACACCATATATTTT.

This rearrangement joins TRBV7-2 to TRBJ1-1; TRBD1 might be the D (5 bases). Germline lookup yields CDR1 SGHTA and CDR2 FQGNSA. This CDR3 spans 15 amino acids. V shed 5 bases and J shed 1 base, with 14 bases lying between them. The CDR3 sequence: CASSLRQLQNTEAFF. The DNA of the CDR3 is TGTGCCAGCAGCCTTCGACAGCTACAGAACACTGAAGCTTTCTTT.

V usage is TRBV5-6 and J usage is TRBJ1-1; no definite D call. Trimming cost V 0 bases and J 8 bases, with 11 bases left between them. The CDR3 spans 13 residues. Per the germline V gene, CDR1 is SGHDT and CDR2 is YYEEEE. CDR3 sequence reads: CASSLVEPYEAFF. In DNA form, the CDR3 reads TGTGCCAGCAGCTTGGTGGAGCCCTACGAAGCTTTCTTT.

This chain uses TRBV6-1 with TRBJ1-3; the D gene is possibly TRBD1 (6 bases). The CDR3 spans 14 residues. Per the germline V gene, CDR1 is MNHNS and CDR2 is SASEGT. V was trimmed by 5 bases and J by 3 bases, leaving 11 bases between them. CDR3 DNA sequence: TGTGCCAGCAGTACAGGGTCAAGTGGAAACACCATATATTTT. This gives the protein CASSTGSSGNTIYF.

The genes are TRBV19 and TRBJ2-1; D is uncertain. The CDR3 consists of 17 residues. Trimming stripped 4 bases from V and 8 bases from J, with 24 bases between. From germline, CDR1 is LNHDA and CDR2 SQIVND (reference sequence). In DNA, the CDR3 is TGTGCCAGTAGTACTATAATCGCAGACCCCCTCGGCCATGAGCAGTTCTTC. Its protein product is CASSTIIADPLGHEQFF. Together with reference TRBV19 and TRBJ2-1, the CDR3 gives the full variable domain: DGGITQSPKYLFRKEGQNVTLSCEQNLNHDAMYWYRQDPGQGLRLIYYSQIVNDFQKGDIAEGYSVSREKKESFPLTVTSAQKNPTAFYLCASSTIIADPLGHEQFFGPGTRLTVL.

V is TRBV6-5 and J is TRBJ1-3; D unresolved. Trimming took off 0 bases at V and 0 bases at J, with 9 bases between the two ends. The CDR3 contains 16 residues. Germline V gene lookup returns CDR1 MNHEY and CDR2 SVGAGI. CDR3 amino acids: CASSYSDVSSGNTIYF. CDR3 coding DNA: TGTGCCAGCAGTTACTCGGACGTTAGCTCTGGAAACACCATATATTTT.

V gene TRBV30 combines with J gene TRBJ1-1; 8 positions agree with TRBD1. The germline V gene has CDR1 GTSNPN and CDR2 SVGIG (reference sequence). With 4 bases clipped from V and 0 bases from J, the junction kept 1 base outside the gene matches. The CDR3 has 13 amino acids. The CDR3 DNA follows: TGTGCCTGGACAGGGGGCATGAACACTGAAGCTTTCTTT. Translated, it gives CAWTGGMNTEAFF.

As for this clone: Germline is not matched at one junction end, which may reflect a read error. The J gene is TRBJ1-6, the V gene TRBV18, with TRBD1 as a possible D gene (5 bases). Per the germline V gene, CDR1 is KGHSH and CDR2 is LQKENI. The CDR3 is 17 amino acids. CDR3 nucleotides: TGTGCCAGCTCACGAAGGGGTAGTTACTCCGATAATTCACCCCTCCACTTT. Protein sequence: CASSRRGSYSDNSPLHF.

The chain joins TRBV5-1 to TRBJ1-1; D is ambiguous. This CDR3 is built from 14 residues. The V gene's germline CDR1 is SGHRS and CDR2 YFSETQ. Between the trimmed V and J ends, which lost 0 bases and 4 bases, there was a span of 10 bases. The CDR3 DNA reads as TGCGCCAGCAGCTTGGGCCTAGACTTCACTGAAGCTTTCTTT. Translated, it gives CASSLGLDFTEAFF.

The CDR3 DNA is TGTGCCAGCAGCCCATCGGGTCGGGAAGCTTTCTTT. The encoded protein is CASSPSGREAFF. V and J are TRBV9 and TRBJ1-1; no definite D call. Trimming left V 4 bases short and J 8 bases short, with 12 bases between. Looked up from germline, CDR1 is SGDLS and CDR2 is YYNGEE. The CDR3 covers 12 residues.

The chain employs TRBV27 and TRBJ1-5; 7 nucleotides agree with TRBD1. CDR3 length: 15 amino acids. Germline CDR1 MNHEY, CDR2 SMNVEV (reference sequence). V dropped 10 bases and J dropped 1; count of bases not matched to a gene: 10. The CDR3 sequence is CATQGQFRSNQPQHF. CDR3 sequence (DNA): TGTGCCACACAGGGACAGTTCCGAAGCAATCAGCCCCAGCATTTT.

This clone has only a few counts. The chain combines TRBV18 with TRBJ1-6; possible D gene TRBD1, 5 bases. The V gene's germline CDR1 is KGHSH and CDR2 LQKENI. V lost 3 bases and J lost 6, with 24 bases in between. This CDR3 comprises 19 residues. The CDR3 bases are TGTGCCAGCTCACCCTCGACAGCCTCTCCCACTCCTTTTAATTCACCCCTCCACTTT. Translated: CASSPSTASPTPFNSPLHF.

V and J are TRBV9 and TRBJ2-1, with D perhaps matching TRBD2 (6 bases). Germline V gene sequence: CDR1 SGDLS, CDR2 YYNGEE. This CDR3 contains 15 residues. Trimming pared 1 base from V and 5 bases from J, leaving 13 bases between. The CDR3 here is CASSVRLEGHNEQFF. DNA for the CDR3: TGTGCCAGCAGCGTACGTTTGGAGGGGCACAATGAGCAGTTCTTC.

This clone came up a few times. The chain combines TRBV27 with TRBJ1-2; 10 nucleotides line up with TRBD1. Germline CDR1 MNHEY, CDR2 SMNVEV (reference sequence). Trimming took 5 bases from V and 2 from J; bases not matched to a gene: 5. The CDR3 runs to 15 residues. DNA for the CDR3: TGTGCCAGCAGTCCGTGGACAGGGGGAAACTATGGCTACACCTTC. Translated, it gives CASSPWTGGNYGYTF.

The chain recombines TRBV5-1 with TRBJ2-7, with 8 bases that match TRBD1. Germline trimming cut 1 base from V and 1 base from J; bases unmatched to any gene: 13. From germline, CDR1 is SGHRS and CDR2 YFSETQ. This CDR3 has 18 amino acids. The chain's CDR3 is CASSLRVGQGGRSYEQYF. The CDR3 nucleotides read TGCGCCAGCAGCTTGAGAGTAGGACAGGGTGGTCGGTCCTACGAGCAGTACTTC.